The next 13 T cell receptor beta chains were all read from a single sample in a study of blood T cell repertoires in COVID-19. Libraries were prepared by immunoSEQ multiplex PCR; TCRdb keeps only in-frame clonotypes and omits some of them. The data contain roughly 260,000 clones, 88% of them seen just once; the ten biggest clones take up around 2%. The sequenced sample was peripheral blood. These receptors were taken from a woman in her 40s who had recovered from COVID-19.

Details on this clone: The limits of the CDR3 on the DNA are not certain, so only TCRdb's listed CDR3 is given. The V call is TRBV11-1, the J call TRBJ2-1; the D call TRBD2 from the table was never checked on the DNA. From germline, CDR1 is SGHAT and CDR2 FQDESV (reference sequence). The CDR3 numbers 15 amino acids, ends counted. CDR3: CASSSSVSPRDEQFF.

The V gene is TRBV7-6, the J gene TRBJ2-3; tentatively, D is TRBD1 (5 bases). This CDR3 has 15 amino acids. The V gene lost 2 bases and the J gene lost 6 bases, with 15 bases spanning the gap. Germline V lookup: CDR1 SGHVS, CDR2 FNYEAQ. The CDR3 region is CASSLLGARGDTQYF. DNA for the CDR3: TGTGCCAGCAGCTTATTAGGGGCCCGAGGTGATACGCAGTATTTT. The full variable domain, completed using reference TRBV7-6 and TRBJ2-3, is GAGVSQSPRYKVTKRGQDVALRCDPISGHVSLYWYRQALGQGPEFLTYFNYEAQQDKSGLPNDRFSAERPEGSISTLTIQRTEQRDSAMYRCASSLLGARGDTQYFGPGTRLTVL.

Note on this clone: This specimen includes other DNA sequences encoding the same CDR3. The rearrangement links TRBV20-1 to TRBJ1-3; unclear D gene. Trimming took 3 bases from V and 4 from J, leaving 4 bases between them. Germline V CDR1 and CDR2: DFQATT, SNEGSKA (reference sequence). CDR3 length: 11 amino acids. CDR3 nucleotide sequence: TGCAGTGCTAGTTCGGGAAACACCATATATTTT. Protein product: CSASSGNTIYF.

The chain carries TRBV7-8 and TRBJ2-7; TRBD1 agrees at 7 bases. Germline V lookup: CDR1 SGHVS, CDR2 FQNEAQ. The V and J ends lost 5 bases and 2 bases, in that order; junction bases with no gene match: 6. The CDR3 length is 14 residues. CDR3 nucleotides: TGTGCCAGCAGCCCGGGGACAGTAACCTACGAGCAGTACTTC. Its translation: CASSPGTVTYEQYF.

This chain connects TRBV7-9 to TRBJ2-5; perhaps TRBD2 as D (5 bases). Per germline, CDR1 SEHNR and CDR2 FQNEAQ (reference sequence). This CDR3 contains 14 residues. Between the trimmed V and J ends, which lost 4 bases and 7 bases, there was a span of 16 bases. CDR3 bases: TGTGCCAGCAGCTCAGGACTGGAGTTGATGACCCAGTACTTC. Protein: CASSSGLELMTQYF. The variable domain in full, completed from reference TRBV7-9 and TRBJ2-5, reads DTGVSQNPRHKITKRGQNVTFRCDPISEHNRLYWYRQTLGQGPEFLTYFQNEAQLEKSRLLSDRFSAERPKGSFSTLEIQRTEQGDSAMYLCASSSGLELMTQYFGPGTRLLVL.

V gene TRBV2 combines with J gene TRBJ1-5; weak D call: TRBD1 (5 bases). This CDR3 is built from 15 residues. Germline values: CDR1 SNHLY, CDR2 FYNNEI. Trimming took 6 bases from V and 0 from J, leaving 12 bases between them. CDR3 sequence (DNA): TGTGCCAGCAGAGGAGGGGACTATAGCAATCAGCCCCAGCATTTT. The encoded protein is CASRGGDYSNQPQHF.

This chain links TRBV2 with TRBJ2-7; possibly TRBD1 for D (6 bases). Germline values: CDR1 SNHLY, CDR2 FYNNEI. The CDR3 extends over 17 amino acids. Between the trimmed V and J ends, which lost 7 bases and 5 bases, there was a span of 27 bases. CDR3 residues: CASKVLSPNREGDEQYF. In DNA, the CDR3 is TGTGCCAGCAAGGTCCTTTCCCCAAACAGGGAAGGGGACGAGCAGTACTTC.

The chain combines TRBV18 with TRBJ2-2; tentative D call: TRBD1 (6 bases). V was cut by 1 base and J by 6 bases, with 18 bases left in between. Germline lookup yields CDR1 KGHSH and CDR2 LQKENI. The CDR3 sequence is 17 residues long. The CDR3 DNA follows: TGTGCCAGCTCACCACAGAGCGAAAACAGGGCTCCCGGGGAGCTGTTTTTT. Protein: CASSPQSENRAPGELFF. Combining the CDR3 with reference TRBV18 and TRBJ2-2 gives the whole variable domain NAGVMQNPRHLVRRRGQEARLRCSPMKGHSHVYWYRQLPEEGLKFMVYLQKENIIDESGMPKERFSAEFPKEGPSILRIQQVVRGDSAAYFCASSPQSENRAPGELFFGEGSRLTVL.

CDR3 DNA sequence: TGTGCCAGTAGTATTGGATGGACAGGGAGCACAGATACGCAGTATTTT. Amino acid sequence: CASSIGWTGSTDTQYF. This rearrangement joins TRBV19 to TRBJ2-3, with TRBD1 matching over 8 bases. The CDR3 runs 16 residues. Germline V lookup: CDR1 LNHDA, CDR2 SQIVND (reference sequence). With V trimmed by 3 bases and J by 0 bases, 5 bases remained unmatched.

The chain employs TRBV27 and TRBJ2-7, with 9 bases that match TRBD1. Germline V gene sequence: CDR1 MNHEY, CDR2 SMNVEV (reference sequence). V was clipped by 5 bases and J by 4 bases; unmatched bases: 9. This CDR3 comprises 15 residues. The CDR3 nucleotides are TGTGCCAGCAGTAGGGCGACAGGGGGTTTATACGAGCAGTACTTC. As protein: CASSRATGGLYEQYF.

Written as DNA, the CDR3 is TGCGCCAGCAGCGCCCGACTCCGTGCTGAGCAGTTCTTC. This encodes CASSARLRAEQFF. This chain uses TRBV4-3 with TRBJ2-1; D gene unclear. Trimming took 5 bases from V and 9 from J, leaving 14 bases between them. Germline V CDR1 and CDR2: LGHNA, YSLEER. This CDR3 has 13 residues.

CDR3: CASQDPPNYGYTF. The CDR3 bases are TGTGCCAGCCAGGATCCCCCTAACTATGGCTACACCTTC. The chain joins TRBV19 to TRBJ1-2; D is undetermined. This CDR3 is 13 amino acids long. From germline, CDR1 is LNHDA and CDR2 SQIVND (reference sequence). The V end was cut by 9 bases, the J end by 0 bases, with 11 bases between.

The chain carries TRBV10-3 and TRBJ2-3; possible D gene TRBD2, 7 bases. The germline V gene has CDR1 ENHRY and CDR2 SYGVKD. Trimming cost V 8 bases and J 2 bases, with 14 bases left between them. The CDR3 is 14 amino acids. CDR3 DNA: TGTGCCATCCGAGGGGGGGAAGCCACAGATACGCAGTATTTT. Translating gives CAIRGGEATDTQYF.